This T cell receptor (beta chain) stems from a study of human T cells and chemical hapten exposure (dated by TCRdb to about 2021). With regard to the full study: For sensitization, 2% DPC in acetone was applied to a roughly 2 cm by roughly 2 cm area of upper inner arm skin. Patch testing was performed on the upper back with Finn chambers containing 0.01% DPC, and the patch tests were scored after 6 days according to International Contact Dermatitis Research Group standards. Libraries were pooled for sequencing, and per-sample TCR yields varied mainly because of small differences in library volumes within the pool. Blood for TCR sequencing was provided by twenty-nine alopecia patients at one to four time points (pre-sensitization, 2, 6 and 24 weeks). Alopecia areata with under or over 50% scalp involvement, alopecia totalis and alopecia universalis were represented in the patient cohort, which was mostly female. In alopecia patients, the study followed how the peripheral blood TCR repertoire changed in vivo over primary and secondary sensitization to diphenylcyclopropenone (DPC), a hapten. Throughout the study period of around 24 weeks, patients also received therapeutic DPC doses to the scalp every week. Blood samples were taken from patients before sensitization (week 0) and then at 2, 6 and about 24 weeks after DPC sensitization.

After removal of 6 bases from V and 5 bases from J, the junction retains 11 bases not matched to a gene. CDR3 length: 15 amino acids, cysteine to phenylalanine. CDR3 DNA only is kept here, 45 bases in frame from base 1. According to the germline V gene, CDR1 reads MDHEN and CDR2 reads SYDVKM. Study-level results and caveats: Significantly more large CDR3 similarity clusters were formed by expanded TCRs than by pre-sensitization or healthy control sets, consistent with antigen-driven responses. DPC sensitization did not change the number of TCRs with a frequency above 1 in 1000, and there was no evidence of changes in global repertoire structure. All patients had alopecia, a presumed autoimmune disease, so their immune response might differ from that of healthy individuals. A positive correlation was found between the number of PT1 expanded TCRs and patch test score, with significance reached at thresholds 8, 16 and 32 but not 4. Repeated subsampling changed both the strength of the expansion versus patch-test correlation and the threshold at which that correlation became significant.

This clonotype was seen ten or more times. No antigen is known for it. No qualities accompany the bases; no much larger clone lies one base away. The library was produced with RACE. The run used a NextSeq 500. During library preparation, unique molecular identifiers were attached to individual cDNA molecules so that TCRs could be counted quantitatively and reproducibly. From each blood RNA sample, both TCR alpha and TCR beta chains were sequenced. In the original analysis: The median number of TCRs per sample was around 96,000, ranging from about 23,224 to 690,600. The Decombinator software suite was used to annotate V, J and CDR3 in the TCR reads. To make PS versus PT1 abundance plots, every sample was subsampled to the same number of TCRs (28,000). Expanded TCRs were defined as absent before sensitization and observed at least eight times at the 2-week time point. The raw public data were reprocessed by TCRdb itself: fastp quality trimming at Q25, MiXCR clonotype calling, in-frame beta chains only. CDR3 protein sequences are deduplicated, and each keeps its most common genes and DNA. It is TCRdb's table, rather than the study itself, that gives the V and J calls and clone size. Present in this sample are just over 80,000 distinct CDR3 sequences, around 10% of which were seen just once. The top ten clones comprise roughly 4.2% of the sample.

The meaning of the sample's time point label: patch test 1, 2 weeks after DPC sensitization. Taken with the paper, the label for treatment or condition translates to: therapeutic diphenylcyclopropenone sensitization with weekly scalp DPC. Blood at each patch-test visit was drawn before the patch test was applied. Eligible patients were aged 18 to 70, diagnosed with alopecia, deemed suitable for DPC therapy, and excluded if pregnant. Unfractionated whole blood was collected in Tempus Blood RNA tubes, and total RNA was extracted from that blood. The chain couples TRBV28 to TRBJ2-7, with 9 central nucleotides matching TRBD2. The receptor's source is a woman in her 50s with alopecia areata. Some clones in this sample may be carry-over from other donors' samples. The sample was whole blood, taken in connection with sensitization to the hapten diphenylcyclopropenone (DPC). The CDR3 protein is CASSLRLVAGDEQYF. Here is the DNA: TGTGCCAGCAGCCTCCGTTTGGTAGCGGGAGACGAGCAGTACTTC.